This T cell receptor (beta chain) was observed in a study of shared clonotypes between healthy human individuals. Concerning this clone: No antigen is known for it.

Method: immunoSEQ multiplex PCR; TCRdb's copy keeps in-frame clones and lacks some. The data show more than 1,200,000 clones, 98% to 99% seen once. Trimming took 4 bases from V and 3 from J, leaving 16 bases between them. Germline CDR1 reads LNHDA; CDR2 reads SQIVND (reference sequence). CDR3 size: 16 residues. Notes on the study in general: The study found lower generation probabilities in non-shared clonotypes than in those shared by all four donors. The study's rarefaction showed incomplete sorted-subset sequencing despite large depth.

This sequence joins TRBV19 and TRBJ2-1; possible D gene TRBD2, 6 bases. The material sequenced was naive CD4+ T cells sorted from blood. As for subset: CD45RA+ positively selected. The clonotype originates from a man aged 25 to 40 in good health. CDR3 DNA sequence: TGTGCCAGTAGTACACCCGGGACTCCCAGCTACAATGAGCAGTTCTTC. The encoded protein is CASSTPGTPSYNEQFF.